This T cell receptor (beta chain) comes out of a study of blood T cell repertoires in COVID-19. This clone was counted only a few times. The assay was immunoSEQ multiplex PCR, and TCRdb's table has in-frame clones only and misses some. The top ten clones hold around 9.3% of a sample with 350,000 or so clones, about 89% of them seen once. The CDR3 spans 15 residues. The V gene's germline CDR1 is MGHRA and CDR2 YSYEKL. Trimming pared 0 bases from V and 8 bases from J, leaving 16 bases between. The sequenced material came from peripheral blood. This receptor was taken from a woman aged 30 to 39 with COVID-19, enrolled during active disease. V is TRBV4-1 and J is TRBJ1-1, with unresolved D. CDR3 DNA: TGCGCCAGCAGCCAAGATCGTGCGGGAGGCGGAGAAGCTTTCTTT. Protein sequence: CASSQDRAGGGEAFF.